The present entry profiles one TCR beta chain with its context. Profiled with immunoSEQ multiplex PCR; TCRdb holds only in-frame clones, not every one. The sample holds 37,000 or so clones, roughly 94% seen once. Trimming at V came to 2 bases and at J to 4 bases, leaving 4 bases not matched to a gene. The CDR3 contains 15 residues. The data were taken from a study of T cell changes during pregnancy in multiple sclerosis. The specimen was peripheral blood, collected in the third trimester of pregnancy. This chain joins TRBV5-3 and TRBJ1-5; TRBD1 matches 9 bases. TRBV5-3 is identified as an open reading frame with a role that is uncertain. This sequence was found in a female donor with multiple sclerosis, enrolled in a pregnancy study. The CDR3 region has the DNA TGTGCCAGAAGCTTCCACGGGACAGGGAATCAGCCCCAGCATTTT. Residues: CARSFHGTGNQPQHF.